The rows below give T cell receptor beta chains drawn from one sample of a study of blood T cell repertoires in COVID-19. The assay was immunoSEQ multiplex PCR, and TCRdb's table has in-frame clones only and misses some. The sample contains around 100,000 clones, more than 75% of which appear only once. The material sequenced was peripheral blood. Receptors originate from a human donor in a cohort sampled during active COVID-19. Each CDR3 is given with its conserved first and last residue.

>TRBV7-9|TRBJ1-1
CASSSQLHTEAFF
>TRBV6-6|TRBJ2-3
CASTDLAGTDTQYF
>TRBV2|TRBJ2-5
CASSAGRVQETQYF
>TRBV4-1|TRBJ2-1
CASSQDSSGGAHEQFF
>TRBV6-6|TRBJ1-1
CASSFTEKAFF
>TRBV11-2|TRBJ2-7
CASSLEGKPYF
>TRBV7-3|TRBJ2-3
CASSPGGSTDTQYF
>TRBV5-1|TRBJ1-1
CASSLDGGNTEAFF
>TRBV7-3|TRBJ2-5
CASRFTSGREETQYF
>TRBV29-1|TRBJ2-1
CSVATATYNEQFF
>TRBV5-1|TRBJ2-1
CASCPQPNPVHEQFF
>TRBV10-3|TRBJ1-2
CAISDPGGYTF
>TRBV11-2|TRBJ2-5
CASSVSGSAETQYF
>TRBV27|TRBJ2-3
CASSLSSRVSLDTQYF
>TRBV6-6|TRBJ1-2
CASSGGYGYTF
>TRBV21-1|TRBJ1-1
CASSFWTNTEAFF
>TRBV5-5|TRBJ2-2
CASSLVRGSVNTGELFF
>TRBV6-5|TRBJ2-7
CASSLLAGTREQYF
>TRBV7-8|TRBJ2-1
CASSLAGLASNEQFF
>TRBV28|TRBJ1-1
CASSLEQSEAFF
>TRBV21-1|TRBJ2-1
CASSKGLASIEQFF
>TRBV30|TRBJ1-2
CAWSTGGLYYGYTF